This T cell receptor (beta chain) was sequenced during a study of blood T cells in healthy people across ages. Sample-barcoded 5' priming and a J-beta primer mix drove a second PCR of roughly 7 to 11 cycles. A tag from a template-switch adaptor with 12 random nucleotides marked each cDNA molecule. TCRdb passed the 5' RACE reads through MiXCR, listing each CDR3 protein once. The sample records roughly 1,500,000 distinct CDR3 sequences, almost 35% being singletons. Findings and limits, study-wide: TCR beta diversity tracked closely with naive T cell percentage. Roughly linear declines in TCR beta diversity per million T cells occurred with age.

Germline V gene data show CDR1 as SEHNR and CDR2 as FQNEAQ (reference sequence). The V segment lost 3 bases and the J segment 2 bases; nucleotides outside the gene matches: 5. The CDR3 consists of 16 residues. This clonotype appeared a few times. Its antigen is still unknown. The genes are TRBV7-9 and TRBJ2-5, with 11 bases fitting TRBD2. The sample was blood. The clonotype comes from a woman aged 25 to 39 in good health. Here the CDR3 DNA reads TGTGCCAGCAGCTTCGAGGCTAGCGGGGGGCAAGAGACCCAGTACTTC. It translates to CASSFEASGGQETQYF.